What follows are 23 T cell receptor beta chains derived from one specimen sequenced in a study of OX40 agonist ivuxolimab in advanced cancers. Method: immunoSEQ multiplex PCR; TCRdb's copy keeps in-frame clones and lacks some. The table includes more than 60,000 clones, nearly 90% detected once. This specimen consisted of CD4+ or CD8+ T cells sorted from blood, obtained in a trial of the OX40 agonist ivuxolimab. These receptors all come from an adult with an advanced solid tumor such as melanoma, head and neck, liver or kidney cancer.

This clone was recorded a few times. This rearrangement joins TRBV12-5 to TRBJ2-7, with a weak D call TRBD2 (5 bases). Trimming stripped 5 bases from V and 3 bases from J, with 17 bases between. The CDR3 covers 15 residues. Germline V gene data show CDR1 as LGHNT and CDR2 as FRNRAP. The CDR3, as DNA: TGTGCTAGTGGTCCCTCCCCGGGAAAGTTCTACGAGCAGTACTTC. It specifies CASGPSPGKFYEQYF.

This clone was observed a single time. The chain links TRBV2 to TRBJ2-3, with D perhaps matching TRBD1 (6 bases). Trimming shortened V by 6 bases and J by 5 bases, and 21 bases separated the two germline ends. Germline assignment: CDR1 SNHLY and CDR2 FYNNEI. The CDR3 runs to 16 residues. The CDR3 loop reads CASRWGLAGVGDTQYF. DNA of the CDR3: TGTGCCAGCAGATGGGGCCTCGCAGGGGTCGGAGATACGCAGTATTTT.

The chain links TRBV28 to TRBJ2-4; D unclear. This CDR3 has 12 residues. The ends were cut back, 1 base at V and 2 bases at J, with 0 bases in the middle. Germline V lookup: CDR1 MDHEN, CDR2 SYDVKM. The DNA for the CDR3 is TGTGCCAGCAGTTTATCCAAAAACATTCAGTACTTC. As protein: CASSLSKNIQYF.

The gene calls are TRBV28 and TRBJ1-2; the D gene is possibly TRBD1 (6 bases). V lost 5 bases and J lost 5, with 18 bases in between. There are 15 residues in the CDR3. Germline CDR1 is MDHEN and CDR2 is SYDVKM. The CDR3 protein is CASSLPIGRGYGYTF. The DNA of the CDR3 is TGTGCCAGCAGTCTACCCATCGGGAGGGGGTATGGCTACACCTTC.

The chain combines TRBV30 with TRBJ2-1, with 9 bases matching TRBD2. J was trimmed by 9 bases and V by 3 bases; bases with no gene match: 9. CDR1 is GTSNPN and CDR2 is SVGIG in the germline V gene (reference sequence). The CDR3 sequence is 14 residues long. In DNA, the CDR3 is TGTGCCTGGAGGGCCAGCGGGAGGTCCGCTGAGCAGTTCTTC. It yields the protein CAWRASGRSAEQFF.

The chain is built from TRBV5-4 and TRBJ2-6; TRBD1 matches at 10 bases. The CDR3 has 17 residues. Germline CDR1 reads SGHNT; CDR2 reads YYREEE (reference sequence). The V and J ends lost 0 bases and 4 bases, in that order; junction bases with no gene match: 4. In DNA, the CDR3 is TGTGCCAGCAGCTTGGGACAGGGGGCCTTCGGGGCCAACGTCCTGACTTTC. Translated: CASSLGQGAFGANVLTF.

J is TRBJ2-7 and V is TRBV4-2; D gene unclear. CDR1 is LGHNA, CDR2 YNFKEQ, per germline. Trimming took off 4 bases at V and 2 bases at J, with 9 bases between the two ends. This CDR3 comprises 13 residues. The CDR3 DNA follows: TGTGCCAGCAGCCTCTCCACCCCCTACGAGCAGTACTTC. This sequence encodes CASSLSTPYEQYF.

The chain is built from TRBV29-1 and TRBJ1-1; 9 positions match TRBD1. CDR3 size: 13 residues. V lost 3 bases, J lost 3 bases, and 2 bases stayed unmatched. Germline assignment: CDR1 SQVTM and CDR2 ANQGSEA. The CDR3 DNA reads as TGCAGCGTTGAGGGACAGGGATACACTGAAGCTTTCTTT. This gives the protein CSVEGQGYTEAFF.

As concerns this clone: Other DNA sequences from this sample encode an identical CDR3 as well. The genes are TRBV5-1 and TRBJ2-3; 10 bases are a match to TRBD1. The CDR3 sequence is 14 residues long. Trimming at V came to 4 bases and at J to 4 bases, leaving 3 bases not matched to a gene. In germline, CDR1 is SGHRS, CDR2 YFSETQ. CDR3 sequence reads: CASSLGQGADTQYF. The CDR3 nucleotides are TGCGCCAGCAGCCTCGGACAGGGGGCAGATACGCAGTATTTT.

For the CDR3, the DNA is TGTGCCAGCAAGGACAGAAATACGAACACCGGGGAGCTGTTTTTT. This translates into CASKDRNTNTGELFF. The gene calls are TRBV14 and TRBJ2-2, with D perhaps matching TRBD1 (6 bases). V lost 7 bases and J 0 bases, leaving 12 bases between the germline ends. The CDR3 has 15 amino acids. Per the germline V gene, CDR1 is SGHDN and CDR2 is FVKESK. Together with reference TRBV14 and TRBJ2-2, the CDR3 gives the full variable domain: EAGVTQFPSHSVIEKGQTVTLRCDPISGHDNLYWYRRVMGKEIKFLLHFVKESKQDESGMPNNRFLAERTGGTYSTLKVQPAELEDSGVYFCASKDRNTNTGELFFGEGSRLTVL.

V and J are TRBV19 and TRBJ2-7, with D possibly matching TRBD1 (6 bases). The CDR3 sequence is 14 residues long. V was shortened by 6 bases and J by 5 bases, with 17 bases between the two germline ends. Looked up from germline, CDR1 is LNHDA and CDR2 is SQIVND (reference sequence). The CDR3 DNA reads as TGTGCCAGTAGGGTCCCGGACAGTACCAACGAGCAGTACTTC. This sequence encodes CASRVPDSTNEQYF.

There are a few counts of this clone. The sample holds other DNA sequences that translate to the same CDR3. The CDR3 bases are TGTGCCAGCAGCTTGGGCCAGGGGAACACTGAAGCTTTCTTT. Protein sequence: CASSLGQGNTEAFF. The chain has TRBV7-9 and TRBJ1-1; D is possibly TRBD1 (5 bases). Germline CDR1 and CDR2: SEHNR and FQNEAQ (reference sequence). The CDR3 runs to 14 residues. Trimming shortened V by 3 bases and J by 1 base, and 9 bases separated the two germline ends.

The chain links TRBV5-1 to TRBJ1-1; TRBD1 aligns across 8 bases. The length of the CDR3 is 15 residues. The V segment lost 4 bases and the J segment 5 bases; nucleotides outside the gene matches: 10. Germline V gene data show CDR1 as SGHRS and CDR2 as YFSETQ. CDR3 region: CASSPLGQGETEAFF. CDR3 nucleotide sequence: TGCGCCAGCAGCCCCCTCGGACAGGGCGAGACTGAAGCTTTCTTT.

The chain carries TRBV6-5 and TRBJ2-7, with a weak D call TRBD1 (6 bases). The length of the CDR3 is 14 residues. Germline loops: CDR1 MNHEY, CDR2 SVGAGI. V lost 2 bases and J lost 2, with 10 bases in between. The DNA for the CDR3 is TGTGCCAGCAGTTACGGGCAGGGGACCTACGAGCAGTACTTC. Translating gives CASSYGQGTYEQYF.

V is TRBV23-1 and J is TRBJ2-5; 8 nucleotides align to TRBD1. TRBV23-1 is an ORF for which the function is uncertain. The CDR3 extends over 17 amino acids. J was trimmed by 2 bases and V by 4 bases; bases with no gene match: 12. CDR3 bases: TGCGCCAGCAGTCGCCTCCTCAGGGGGCCTGTACAAGAGACCCAGTACTTC. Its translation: CASSRLLRGPVQETQYF.

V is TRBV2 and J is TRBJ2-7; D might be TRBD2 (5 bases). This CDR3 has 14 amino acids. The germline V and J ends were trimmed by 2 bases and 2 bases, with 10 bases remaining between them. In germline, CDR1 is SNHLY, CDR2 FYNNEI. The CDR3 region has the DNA TGTGCCAGCAGTGAACGGGAATTCACCTACGAGCAGTACTTC. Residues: CASSEREFTYEQYF.

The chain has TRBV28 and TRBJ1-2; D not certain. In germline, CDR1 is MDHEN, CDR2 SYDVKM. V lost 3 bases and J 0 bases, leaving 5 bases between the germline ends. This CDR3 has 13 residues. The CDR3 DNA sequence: TGTGCCAGCAGTTTGACCACTAACTATGGCTACACCTTC. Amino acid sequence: CASSLTTNYGYTF.

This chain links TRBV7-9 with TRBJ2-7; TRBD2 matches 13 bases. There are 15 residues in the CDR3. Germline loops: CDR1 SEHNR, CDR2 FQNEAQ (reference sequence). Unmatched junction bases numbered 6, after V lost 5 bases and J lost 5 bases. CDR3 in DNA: TGTGCCAGCAGCCCTACTAGCGGGAGGGCCCACGAGCAGTACTTC. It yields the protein CASSPTSGRAHEQYF.

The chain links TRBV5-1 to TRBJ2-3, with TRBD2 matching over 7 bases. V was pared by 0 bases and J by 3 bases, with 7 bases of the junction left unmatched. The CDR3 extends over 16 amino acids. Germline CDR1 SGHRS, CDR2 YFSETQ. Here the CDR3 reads CASSLAGNSGTDTQYF. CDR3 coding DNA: TGCGCCAGCAGCTTGGCGGGGAATAGCGGGACAGATACGCAGTATTTT.

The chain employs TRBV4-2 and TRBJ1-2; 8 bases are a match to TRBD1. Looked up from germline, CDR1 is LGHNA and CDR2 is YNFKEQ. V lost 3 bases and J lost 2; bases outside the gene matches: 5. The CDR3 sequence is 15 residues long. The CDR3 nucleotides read TGTGCCAGCAGCCAGGTTGGACAGGGAAACTATGGCTACACCTTC. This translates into CASSQVGQGNYGYTF.

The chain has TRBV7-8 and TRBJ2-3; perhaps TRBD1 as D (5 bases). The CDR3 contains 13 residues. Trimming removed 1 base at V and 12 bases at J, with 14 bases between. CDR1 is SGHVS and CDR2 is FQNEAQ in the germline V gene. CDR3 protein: CASSLDTLRGQYF. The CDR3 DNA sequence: TGTGCCAGCAGCTTAGACACCCTTAGGGGACAGTATTTT.

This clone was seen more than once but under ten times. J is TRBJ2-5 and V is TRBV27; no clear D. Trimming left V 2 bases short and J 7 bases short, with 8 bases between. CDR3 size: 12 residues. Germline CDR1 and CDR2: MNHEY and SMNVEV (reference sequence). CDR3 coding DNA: TGTGCCAGCAGTTTACCCTCGGGGACCCAGTACTTC. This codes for CASSLPSGTQYF.

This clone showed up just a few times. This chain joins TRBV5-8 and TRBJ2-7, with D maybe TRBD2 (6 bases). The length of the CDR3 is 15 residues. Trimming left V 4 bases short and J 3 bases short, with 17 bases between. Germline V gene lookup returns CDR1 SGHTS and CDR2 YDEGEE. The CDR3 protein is CASSPPGLQFYEQYF. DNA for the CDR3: TGTGCCAGCAGCCCCCCGGGACTGCAATTCTACGAGCAGTACTTC.